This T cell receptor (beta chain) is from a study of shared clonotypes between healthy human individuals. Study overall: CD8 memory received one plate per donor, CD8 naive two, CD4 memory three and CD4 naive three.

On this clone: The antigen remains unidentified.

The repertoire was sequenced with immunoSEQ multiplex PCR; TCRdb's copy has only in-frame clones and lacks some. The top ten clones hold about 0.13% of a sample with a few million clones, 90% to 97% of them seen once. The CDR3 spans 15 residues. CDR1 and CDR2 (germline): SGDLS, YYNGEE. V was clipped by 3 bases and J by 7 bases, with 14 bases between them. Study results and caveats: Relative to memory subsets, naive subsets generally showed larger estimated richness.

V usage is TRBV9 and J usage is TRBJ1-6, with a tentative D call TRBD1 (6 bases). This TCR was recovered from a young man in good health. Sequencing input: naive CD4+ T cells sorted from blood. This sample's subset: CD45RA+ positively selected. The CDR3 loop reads CASSDDRLPNSPLHF. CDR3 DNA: TGTGCCAGCAGCGATGACAGGTTACCGAATTCACCCCTCCACTTT.